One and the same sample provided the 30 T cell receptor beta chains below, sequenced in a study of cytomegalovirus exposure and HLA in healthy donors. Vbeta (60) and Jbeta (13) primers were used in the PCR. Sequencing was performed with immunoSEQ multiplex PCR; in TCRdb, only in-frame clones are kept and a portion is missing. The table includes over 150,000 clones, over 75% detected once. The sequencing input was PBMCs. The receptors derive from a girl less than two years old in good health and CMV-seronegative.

CDR3 nucleotides: TGTGCCAGCAGCCAAGAGGTCGATCGGTTCTCTGGAAACACCATATATTTT. Translation: CASSQEVDRFSGNTIYF. The rearrangement joins TRBV4-2 to TRBJ1-3; D not resolved. Germline values: CDR1 LGHNA, CDR2 YNFKEQ. The CDR3 sequence is 17 residues long. Trimming took off 0 bases at V and 0 bases at J, with 12 bases between the two ends.

DNA of the CDR3: TGCGCCAGCAGCTTGGTCGAACTAGCGGGAGGCGGCAATGAGCAGTTCTTC. Amino acids: CASSLVELAGGGNEQFF. V and J are TRBV5-1 and TRBJ2-1; 12 nucleotides agree with TRBD2. The CDR3 is 17 amino acids. Germline V gene data show CDR1 as SGHRS and CDR2 as YFSETQ. The trim removed 0 bases at V and 6 bases at J, leaving 7 bases unmatched.

In DNA, the CDR3 is TGCGCCAGCGGGCAAGGGGGACCAACAGATACGCAGTATTTT. Its protein product is CASGQGGPTDTQYF. J is TRBJ2-3 and V is TRBV5-1, with D tentatively TRBD1 (6 bases). Germline values: CDR1 SGHRS, CDR2 YFSETQ. V lost 7 bases and J 3 bases, leaving 15 bases between the germline ends. The CDR3 spans 14 residues.

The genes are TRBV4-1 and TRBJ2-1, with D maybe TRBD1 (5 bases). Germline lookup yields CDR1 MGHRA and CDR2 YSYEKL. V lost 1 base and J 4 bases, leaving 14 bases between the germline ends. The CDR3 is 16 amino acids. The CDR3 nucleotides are TGCGCCAGCAGCCAAGCTCCGCAGGGTCTGTACAATGAGCAGTTCTTC. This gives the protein CASSQAPQGLYNEQFF.

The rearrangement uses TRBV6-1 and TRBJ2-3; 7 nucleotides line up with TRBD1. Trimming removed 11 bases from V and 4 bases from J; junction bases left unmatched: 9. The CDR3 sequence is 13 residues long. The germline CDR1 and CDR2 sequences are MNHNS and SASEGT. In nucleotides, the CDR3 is TGTGCCGGAACCGTAGGGGGCGCAGATACGCAGTATTTT. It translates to CAGTVGGADTQYF.

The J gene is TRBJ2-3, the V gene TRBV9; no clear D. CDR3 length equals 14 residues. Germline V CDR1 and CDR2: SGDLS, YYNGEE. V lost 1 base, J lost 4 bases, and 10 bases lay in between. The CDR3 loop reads CASSVQGVSDTQYF. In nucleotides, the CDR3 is TGTGCCAGCAGCGTACAAGGAGTGTCAGATACGCAGTATTTT.

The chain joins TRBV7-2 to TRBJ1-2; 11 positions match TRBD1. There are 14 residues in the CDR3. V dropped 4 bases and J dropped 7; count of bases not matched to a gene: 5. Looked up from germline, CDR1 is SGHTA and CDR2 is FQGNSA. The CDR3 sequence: CASSSGQGAFGYTF. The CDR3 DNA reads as TGTGCCAGCAGCTCCGGACAGGGGGCTTTTGGCTACACCTTC.

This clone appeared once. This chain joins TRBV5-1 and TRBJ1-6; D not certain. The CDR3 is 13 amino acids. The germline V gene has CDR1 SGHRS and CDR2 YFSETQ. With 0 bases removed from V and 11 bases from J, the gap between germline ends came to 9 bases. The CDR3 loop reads CASSLETETPLHF. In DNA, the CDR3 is TGCGCCAGCAGCTTGGAAACCGAGACACCCCTCCACTTT.

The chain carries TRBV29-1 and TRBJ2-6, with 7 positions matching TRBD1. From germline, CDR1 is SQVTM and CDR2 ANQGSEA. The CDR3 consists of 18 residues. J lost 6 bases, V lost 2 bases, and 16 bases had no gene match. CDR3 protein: CSVESDRTTWRVANVLTF. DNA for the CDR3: TGCAGCGTTGAATCGGACAGGACCACCTGGCGAGTGGCCAACGTCCTGACTTTC.

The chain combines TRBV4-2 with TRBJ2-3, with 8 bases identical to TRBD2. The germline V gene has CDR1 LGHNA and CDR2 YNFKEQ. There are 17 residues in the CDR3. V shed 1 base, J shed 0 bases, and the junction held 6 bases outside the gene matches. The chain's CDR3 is CASSQVAGGLSTDTQYF. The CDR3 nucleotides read TGTGCCAGCAGCCAAGTTGCGGGGGGCCTCAGCACAGATACGCAGTATTTT.

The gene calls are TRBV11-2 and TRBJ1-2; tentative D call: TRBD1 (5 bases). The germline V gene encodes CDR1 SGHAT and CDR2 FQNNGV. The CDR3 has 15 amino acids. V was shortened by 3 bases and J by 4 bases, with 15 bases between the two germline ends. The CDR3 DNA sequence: TGTGCCAGCAGCTTGACGGGGGGTGATTTCTATGGCTACACCTTC. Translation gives CASSLTGGDFYGYTF. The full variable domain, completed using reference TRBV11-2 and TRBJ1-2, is EAGVAQSPRYKIIEKRQSVAFWCNPISGHATLYWYQQILGQGPKLLIQFQNNGVVDDSQLPKDRFSAERLKGVDSTLKIQPAKLEDSAVYLCASSLTGGDFYGYTFGSGTRLTVV.

CDR3 region: CAWSPHFTGELFF. The CDR3 DNA reads TGTGCCTGGAGTCCCCACTTCACCGGGGAGCTGTTTTTT. This chain uses TRBV30 with TRBJ2-2; D not resolved. Trimming took 2 bases from V and 4 from J, leaving 8 bases between them. CDR3 size: 13 residues. Germline lookup yields CDR1 GTSNPN and CDR2 SVGIG (reference sequence).

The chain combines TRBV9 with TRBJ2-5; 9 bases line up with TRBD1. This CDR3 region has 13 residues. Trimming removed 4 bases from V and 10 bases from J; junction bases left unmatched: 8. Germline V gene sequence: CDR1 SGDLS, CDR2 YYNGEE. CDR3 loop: CASSYRDRDVQYF. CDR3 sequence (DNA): TGTGCCAGCAGCTACCGGGACAGGGACGTCCAGTACTTC.

The CDR3 loop is CATGTVNTGELFF. CDR3 bases: TGTGCCACGGGGACAGTGAACACCGGGGAGCTGTTTTTT. V is TRBV2 and J is TRBJ2-2; 7 positions match TRBD1. Germline V gene lookup returns CDR1 SNHLY and CDR2 FYNNEI. Unmatched junction bases numbered 3, after V lost 10 bases and J lost 1 base. The CDR3 covers 13 residues.

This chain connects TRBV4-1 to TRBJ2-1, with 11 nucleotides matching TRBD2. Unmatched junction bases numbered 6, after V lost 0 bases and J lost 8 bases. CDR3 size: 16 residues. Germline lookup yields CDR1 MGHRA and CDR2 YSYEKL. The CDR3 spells CASSQEISGGAYEQFF. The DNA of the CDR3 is TGCGCCAGCAGCCAAGAGATTAGCGGGGGGGCCTATGAGCAGTTCTTC.

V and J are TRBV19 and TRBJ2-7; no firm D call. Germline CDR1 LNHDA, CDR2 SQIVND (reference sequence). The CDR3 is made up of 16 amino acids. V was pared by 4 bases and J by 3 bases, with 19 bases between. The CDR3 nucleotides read TGTGCCAGTAGTACCCTCTTAACAACTACGAACTACGAGCAGTACTTC. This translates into CASSTLLTTTNYEQYF. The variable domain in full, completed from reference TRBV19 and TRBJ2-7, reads DGGITQSPKYLFRKEGQNVTLSCEQNLNHDAMYWYRQDPGQGLRLIYYSQIVNDFQKGDIAEGYSVSREKKESFPLTVTSAQKNPTAFYLCASSTLLTTTNYEQYFGPGTRLTVT.

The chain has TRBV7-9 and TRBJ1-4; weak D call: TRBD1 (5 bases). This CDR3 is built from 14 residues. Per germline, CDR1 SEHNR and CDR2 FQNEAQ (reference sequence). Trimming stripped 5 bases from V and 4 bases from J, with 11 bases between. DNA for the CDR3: TGTGCCAGCAGCCAGCAGGGTGGTAATGAAAAACTGTTTTTT. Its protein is CASSQQGGNEKLFF.

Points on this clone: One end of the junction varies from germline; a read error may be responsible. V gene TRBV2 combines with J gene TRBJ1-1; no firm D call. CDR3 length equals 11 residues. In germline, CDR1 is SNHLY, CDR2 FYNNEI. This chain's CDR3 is CASIADTEAFF. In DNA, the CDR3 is TGTGCCAGCATCGCAGACACAGAAGCTTTCTTT. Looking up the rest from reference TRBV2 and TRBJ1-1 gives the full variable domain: EPEVTQTPSHQVTQMGQEVILRCVPISNHLYFYWYRQILGQKVEFLVSFYNNEISEKSEIFDDQFSVERPDGSNFTLKIRSTKLEDSAMYFCASIADTEAFFGQGTRLTVV.

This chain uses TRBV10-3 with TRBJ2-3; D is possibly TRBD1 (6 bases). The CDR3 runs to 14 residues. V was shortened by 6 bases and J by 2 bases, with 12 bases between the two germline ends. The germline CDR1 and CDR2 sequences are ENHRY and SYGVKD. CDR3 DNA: TGTGCCATCAGCCAGACAGGTTACACAGATACGCAGTATTTT. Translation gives CAISQTGYTDTQYF.

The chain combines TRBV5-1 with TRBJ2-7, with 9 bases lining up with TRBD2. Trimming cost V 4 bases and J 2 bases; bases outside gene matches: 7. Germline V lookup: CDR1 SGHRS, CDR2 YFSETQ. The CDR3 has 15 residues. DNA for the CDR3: TGCGCCAGCAGCCTCTTTGGGACTAGCCCCTACGAGCAGTACTTC. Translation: CASSLFGTSPYEQYF. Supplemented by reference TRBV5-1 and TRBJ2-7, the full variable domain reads KAGVTQTPRYLIKTRGQQVTLSCSPISGHRSVSWYQQTPGQGLQFLFEYFSETQRNKGNFPGRFSGRQFSNSRSEMNVSTLELGDSALYLCASSLFGTSPYEQYFGPGTRLTVT.

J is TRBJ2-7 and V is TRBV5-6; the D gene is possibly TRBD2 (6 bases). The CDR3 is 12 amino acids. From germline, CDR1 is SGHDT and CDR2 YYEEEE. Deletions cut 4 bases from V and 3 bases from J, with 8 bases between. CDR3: CASSPGDYEQYF. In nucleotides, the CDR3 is TGTGCCAGCAGCCCGGGGGACTACGAGCAGTACTTC. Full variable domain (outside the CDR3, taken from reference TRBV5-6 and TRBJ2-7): DAGVTQSPTHLIKTRGQQVTLRCSPKSGHDTVSWYQQALGQGPQFIFQYYEEEERQRGNFPDRFSGHQFPNYSSELNVNALLLGDSALYLCASSPGDYEQYFGPGTRLTVT.

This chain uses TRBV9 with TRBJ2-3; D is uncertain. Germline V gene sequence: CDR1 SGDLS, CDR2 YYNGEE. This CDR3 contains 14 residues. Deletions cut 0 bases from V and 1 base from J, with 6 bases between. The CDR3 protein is CASSVGIGTDTQYF. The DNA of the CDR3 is TGTGCCAGCAGCGTAGGAATAGGCACAGATACGCAGTATTTT.

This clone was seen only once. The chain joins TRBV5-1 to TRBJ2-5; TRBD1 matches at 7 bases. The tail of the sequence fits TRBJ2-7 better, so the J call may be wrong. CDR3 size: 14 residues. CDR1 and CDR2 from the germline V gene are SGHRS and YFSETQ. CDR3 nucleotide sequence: TGCGCCAGCAGCGTGACAGGGAACTCCTACGAGCAGTACTTC. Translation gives CASSVTGNSYEQYF.

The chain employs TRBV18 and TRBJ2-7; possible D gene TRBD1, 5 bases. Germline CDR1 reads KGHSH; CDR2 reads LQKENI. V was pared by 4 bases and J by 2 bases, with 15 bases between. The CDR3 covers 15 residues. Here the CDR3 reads CASSLRQSLPYEQYF. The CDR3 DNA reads TGTGCCAGCTCACTACGACAGTCGTTACCCTACGAGCAGTACTTC. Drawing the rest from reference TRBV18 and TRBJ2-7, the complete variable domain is NAGVMQNPRHLVRRRGQEARLRCSPMKGHSHVYWYRQLPEEGLKFMVYLQKENIIDESGMPKERFSAEFPKEGPSILRIQQVVRGDSAAYFCASSLRQSLPYEQYFGPGTRLTVT.

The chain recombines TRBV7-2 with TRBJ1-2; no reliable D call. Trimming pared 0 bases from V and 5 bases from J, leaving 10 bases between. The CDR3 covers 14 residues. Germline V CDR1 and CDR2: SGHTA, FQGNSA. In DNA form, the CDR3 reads TGTGCCAGCAGCTTAGCCGGGAGCTTGTATGGCTACACCTTC. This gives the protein CASSLAGSLYGYTF.

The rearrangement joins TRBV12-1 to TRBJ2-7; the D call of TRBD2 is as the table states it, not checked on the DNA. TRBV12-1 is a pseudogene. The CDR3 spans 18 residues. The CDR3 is CASSFYPGFSATLYEQYF. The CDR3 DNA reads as TGTGCCAGCAGCTTTTACCCCGGCTTTAGCGCGACATTATACGAGCAGTACTTC.

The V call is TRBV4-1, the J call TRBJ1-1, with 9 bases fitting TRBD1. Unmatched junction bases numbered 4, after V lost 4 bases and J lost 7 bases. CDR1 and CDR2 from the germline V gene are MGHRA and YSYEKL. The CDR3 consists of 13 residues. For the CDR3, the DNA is TGCGCCAGCAGCCTCGGGACAGGGATTGAAGCTTTCTTT. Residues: CASSLGTGIEAFF.

Here the CDR3 reads CASSVGIGGGNTIYF. The CDR3 region has the DNA TGTGCCAGCAGCGTAGGAATAGGGGGCGGAAACACCATATATTTT. V gene TRBV9 combines with J gene TRBJ1-3; TRBD1 aligns across 7 bases. Germline values: CDR1 SGDLS, CDR2 YYNGEE. The CDR3 has 15 amino acids. The trim removed 0 bases at V and 4 bases at J, leaving 4 bases unmatched.

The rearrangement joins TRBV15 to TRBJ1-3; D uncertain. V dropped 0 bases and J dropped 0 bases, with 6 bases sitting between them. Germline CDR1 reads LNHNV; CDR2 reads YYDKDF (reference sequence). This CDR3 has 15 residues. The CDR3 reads CATSRDAYSGNTIYF. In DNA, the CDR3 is TGTGCCACCAGCAGAGATGCGTACTCTGGAAACACCATATATTTT.

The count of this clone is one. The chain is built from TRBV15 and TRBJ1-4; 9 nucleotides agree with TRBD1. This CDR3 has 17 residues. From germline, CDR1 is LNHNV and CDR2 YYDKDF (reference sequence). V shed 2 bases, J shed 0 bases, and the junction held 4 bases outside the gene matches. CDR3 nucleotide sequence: TGTGCCACCAGCAGAACAGGGGGCGCGGCAACTAATGAAAAACTGTTTTTT. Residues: CATSRTGGAATNEKLFF.